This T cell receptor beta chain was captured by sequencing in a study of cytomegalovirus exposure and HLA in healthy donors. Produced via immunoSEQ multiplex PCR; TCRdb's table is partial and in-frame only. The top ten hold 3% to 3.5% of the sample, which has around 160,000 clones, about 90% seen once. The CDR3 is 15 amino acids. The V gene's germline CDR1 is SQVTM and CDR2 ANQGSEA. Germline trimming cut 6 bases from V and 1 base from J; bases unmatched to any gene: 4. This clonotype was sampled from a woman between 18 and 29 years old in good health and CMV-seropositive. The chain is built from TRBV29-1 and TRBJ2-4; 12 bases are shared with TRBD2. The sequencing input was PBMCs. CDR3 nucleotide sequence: TGCAGCGTCGTACTAGCGGGGGGTGCCAAAAACATTCAGTACTTC. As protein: CSVVLAGGAKNIQYF. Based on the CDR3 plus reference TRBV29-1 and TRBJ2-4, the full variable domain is SAVISQKPSRDICQRGTSLTIQCQVDSQVTMMFWYRQQPGQSLTLIATANQGSEATYESGFVIDKFPISRPNLTFSTLTVSNMSPEDSSIYLCSVVLAGGAKNIQYFGAGTRLSVL.